Given below is one T cell receptor beta chain in context. As yet, its antigen is unknown. Produced via immunoSEQ multiplex PCR; TCRdb's table is partial and in-frame only. This table has 58,000 or so clones, under 85% appearing once. This sample is drawn from a study of identifying expanded T cells in peripheral blood. Trimming took off 4 bases at V and 5 bases at J, with 7 bases between the two ends. The CDR3 runs 12 residues. CDR1 is SGHDT and CDR2 is YYEEEE in the germline V gene. Findings and caveats of the study: Over approximately two and four weeks, about 16.4 and 19 clones changed, versus approximately 1.2 between replicates. Variance in clone template counts between two-week samples significantly increased with total template count across all healthy donors.

Healthy donors had no documented immune events, such as infections, while sampled. The V and J genes are TRBV5-6 and TRBJ1-5, with D unclear. Sequencing input: blood. This clonotype originated in a person between 18 and 69 years old in good health. This CDR3 reads CASSAQDQPQHF. The CDR3 DNA is TGTGCCAGCAGCGCCCAGGATCAGCCCCAGCATTTT.